A selection of T cell receptor beta chains follows, all from one sample in a study of blood T cell repertoires in COVID-19. Assay used: immunoSEQ multiplex PCR; TCRdb lists only in-frame clones, some missing. The sample lists some 150,000 clones, approximately 86% occurring once. The sample comprised peripheral blood. The receptors here all came from a man between 70 and 80 years old with acute or convalescent COVID-19. Each CDR3 is given with its conserved first and last residue. Fields, in order: D gene, clone size, J gene, V gene, CDR3 DNA, CDR3 protein. The D gene is left open where the match is weak. Clone size, where shown, is once, few, many, or a class for clones that have expanded.

>-|once|TRBJ2-3|TRBV2
TGTGCCAGCAGCTACACAGATACGCAGTATTTT
CASSYTDTQYF
>-|-|TRBJ2-7|TRBV9
TGTGCCAGCAGCGTAGAAGTCAGTTCCTACGAGCAGTACTTC
CASSVEVSSYEQYF
>-|few|TRBJ1-1|TRBV12-5
TGTGCTAGTGGCCGTGACAGGAACACTGAAGCTTTCTTT
CASGRDRNTEAFF
>TRBD2|-|TRBJ2-3|TRBV6-6
TGTGCCAGCAGTTCCTTAGGCGGGAGTACTACAGATACGCAGTATTTT
CASSSLGGSTTDTQYF
>-|-|TRBJ2-7|TRBV3-1/TRBV3-2
TGTGCCAGCAGCCAGACATCCGGGACACTCTACGAGCAGTACTTC
CASSQTSGTLYEQYF
>TRBD2|-|TRBJ2-4|TRBV11-2
TGTGCCAGCAGCGGACTAGCGGGAGAGAGGGCCAAAAACATTCAGTACTTC
CASSGLAGERAKNIQYF
>TRBD2|few|TRBJ2-7|TRBV5-1
TGCGCCAGCAGCTATCTAGCGGGGAACTCCTACGAGCAGTACTTC
CASSYLAGNSYEQYF
>-|-|TRBJ1-2|TRBV4-1
TGCGCCAGCAGCCAAGTAATGGGGCGCTTGAGTGGCTACACCTTC
CASSQVMGRLSGYTF
>TRBD2|once|TRBJ2-2|TRBV7-6
TGTGCCAGCAGCTCCCCAGGGACTAGCACCACCGGGGAGCTGTTTTTT
CASSSPGTSTTGELFF
>-|-|TRBJ1-2|TRBV29-1
TGCAGCGCAGAGGACAGTTCGAGGGGCTACACCTTC
CSAEDSSRGYTF
>TRBD1|-|TRBJ1-3|TRBV15
TGTGCCACCAGCACGGACAGGACGGGGGGAAACACCATATATTTT
CATSTDRTGGNTIYF
>-|-|TRBJ1-3|TRBV6-2/TRBV6-3
TGTGCCAGCAGTTACTCCCTCCGGAGCATCAGAAACACCATATATTTT
CASSYSLRSIRNTIYF
>TRBD1|-|TRBJ1-2|TRBV28
TGTGCCAGCAGTTTGCCAGGGGGTAACTATGGCTACACCTTC
CASSLPGGNYGYTF
>TRBD2|-|TRBJ2-1|TRBV28
TGTGCCAGCAGTTTGCGGGAGCGGTACAATGAGCAGTTCTTC
CASSLRERYNEQFF
>TRBD1|-|TRBJ2-7|TRBV28
TGTGCCAGCAGTTCCCCACCTCCGGGACAGGGAGATTACGAGCAGTACTTC
CASSSPPPGQGDYEQYF
>TRBD2|-|TRBJ2-2|TRBV2
TGTGCCAGCAGTGAAGGACTAGCGGGAGTAACCGGGGAGCTGTTTTTT
CASSEGLAGVTGELFF
>-|-|TRBJ1-6|TRBV9
TGTGCCAGCAGCGTCTTTGGGCAGGGGAATTCACCCCTCCACTTT
CASSVFGQGNSPLHF
>TRBD2|-|TRBJ2-1|TRBV9
TGTGCCAGCAGCCCATCCGGGACTAGCGGGAGCAATGAGCAGTTCTTC
CASSPSGTSGSNEQFF
>-|-|TRBJ1-5|TRBV28
TGTGCCAGCAGTTTAGCAGGGCAGGTTCAGCCCCAGCATTTT
CASSLAGQVQPQHF
>-|once|TRBJ1-2|TRBV7-2
TGTGCCAGCAGCTTAGCCTTTCCGGGGGTGGAAGACACCTTC
CASSLAFPGVEDTF
>-|once|TRBJ2-5|TRBV5-6
TGTGCCAGCACGTATAGGGCTGGAGGTAGGGAGACCCAGTACTTC
CASTYRAGGRETQYF
>-|-|TRBJ2-1|TRBV7-3
TGTGCCAGCAGCTTGACTCCTAGAGCCTACAATGAGCAGTTCTTC
CASSLTPRAYNEQFF
>-|few|TRBJ2-7|TRBV14
TGTGCCAGCAGCCAAGATTACATCTCCTACGAGCAGTACTTC
CASSQDYISYEQYF
>TRBD1|-|TRBJ1-2|TRBV5-1
TGCGCCAGCAGCTTGAATCCAGGGGGCCATGGCTACACCTTC
CASSLNPGGHGYTF
>TRBD1|-|TRBJ2-7|TRBV28
TGTGCCAGCAGTGTGACAGGGTGGTGGGAGCAGTACTTC
CASSVTGWWEQYF
>TRBD2|-|TRBJ2-1|TRBV9
TGTGCCAGCAGCCCCCGGGTAGCGGGCAGGGATGAGCAGTTCTTC
CASSPRVAGRDEQFF
>TRBD1|-|TRBJ1-3|TRBV10-3
TGTGCCATCCGACAGGGCTCTGGAAACACCATATATTTT
CAIRQGSGNTIYF
>-|-|TRBJ1-2|TRBV7-9
TGTGCCAGCAGCTTAGAACAGGGTAATGGCTACACCTTC
CASSLEQGNGYTF
>-|-|TRBJ1-1|TRBV7-8
TGTGCCAGCAGCTTACTTTGGGGGAGGGGAGACACTGAAGCTTTCTTT
CASSLLWGRGDTEAFF
>-|-|TRBJ1-2|TRBV7-2
TGTGCCAGCAGCTCCTCCGGGACAAGCTATGGCTACACCTTC
CASSSSGTSYGYTF
>-|-|TRBJ2-1|TRBV7-2
TGTGCCAGCAGCTTAGCGGGAGTCATCAATGAGCAGTTCTTC
CASSLAGVINEQFF
>-|-|TRBJ1-5|TRBV14
TGTGCCAGCAGATCACAGGACGATAGCAATCAGCCCCAGCATTTT
CASRSQDDSNQPQHF
>-|-|TRBJ1-1|TRBV28
TGTGCCAGCAGTTTGTGGGGGAGGGACACTGAAGCTTTCTTT
CASSLWGRDTEAFF
>-|-|TRBJ1-2|TRBV25-1
TGTGCCAGCAGTGGTCAGACAGCCCCTAACTATGGCTACACCTTC
CASSGQTAPNYGYTF
>TRBD2|-|TRBJ2-3|TRBV11-2
TGTGCCAGCACCGCGCCGGGCCTAGCGGGAGTTGCAGATACGCAGTATTTT
CASTAPGLAGVADTQYF
>TRBD2|-|TRBJ2-1|TRBV7-9
TGTGCCAGCACAAGCGGGAGCTCCTACAATGAGCAGTTCTTC
CASTSGSSYNEQFF
>-|-|TRBJ2-7|TRBV27
TGTGCCAGCAGGGACAGCGGGACCTACGAGCAGTACTTC
CASRDSGTYEQYF
>-|-|TRBJ2-5|TRBV6-2/TRBV6-3
TGTGCCAGCAGTCGTGGGCCGCAAGAGACCCAGTACTTC
CASSRGPQETQYF
>TRBD2|-|TRBJ2-3|TRBV11-2
TGTGCCAGCAGCTCCGGGACTAGCGCAGATACGCAGTATTTT
CASSSGTSADTQYF
>-|-|TRBJ2-1|TRBV18
TGTGCCAGCTCGATCAAGACAGGCTCCTACAATGAGCAGTTCTTC
CASSIKTGSYNEQFF
>-|-|TRBJ2-5|TRBV18
TGTGCCAGCTCACCGGCGGGCCAAGAGACCCAGTACTTC
CASSPAGQETQYF
>TRBD2|-|TRBJ2-1|TRBV28
TGTGCCAGCAACCCCGCGAGCGGGAGGGGCAATGAGCAGTTCTTC
CASNPASGRGNEQFF